This T cell receptor (beta chain) was identified during a study of cytomegalovirus exposure and HLA in healthy donors. About the research overall: Early on, a data release was issued that held roughly 84 million unique TCRs from HLA-typed donors.

CDR3 length: 14 residues. CDR1 LNHDA and CDR2 SQIVND come from the germline V gene (reference sequence). The junction had 7 bases not matched to a gene; V was cut back by 7 bases and J by 7 bases. Notes on the study in general: Reportedly, a later analysis found an Asian-associated ancestry cluster had fewer N-insertions than the roughly 630-donor mean. A later analysis reported that several of the most significant clusters appeared to be linked to common viral pathogens, among them Epstein-Barr virus.

Turning to this clone: Its antigen is undetermined.

Primers: 60 Vbeta forward and 13 Jbeta reverse. The table came from immunoSEQ multiplex PCR; TCRdb's copy has only in-frame clones and leaves some out. The repertoire table contains approximately 70,000 clones. Sequencing input: PBMCs. The TCR sequence derives from a woman in her twenties or thirties in good health and CMV-seronegative. The chain has TRBV19 and TRBJ1-6; 7 nucleotides agree with TRBD1. The chain's CDR3 is CASNPTGNNSPLHF. The CDR3 nucleotides are TGTGCCAGTAATCCGACAGGGAACAATTCACCCCTCCACTTT.